Each of the 5 T cell receptor beta chains below was sequenced from the same sample in a study of identical twins. TCRdb ran MiXCR on the 5' RACE reads and lists one entry per CDR3 protein. Found here are roughly 1.6 million distinct CDR3 sequences, under 35% of them singletons; the top ten hold approximately 0.25%. The source material was cord blood. Receptor source: a newborn girl in good health.

The chain links TRBV18 to TRBJ1-2; D unclear. Germline V lookup: CDR1 KGHSH, CDR2 LQKENI. CDR3 size: 12 residues. The V and J ends lost 3 bases and 7 bases respectively, with 9 bases between them. The CDR3 spells CASSPYLGGYTF. The CDR3 region has the DNA TGTGCCAGCTCACCTTATTTGGGTGGCTACACCTTC.

The gene calls are TRBV6-1 and TRBJ2-3; D tentatively reads TRBD1 or TRBD2 (5 bases each). Trimming cost V 2 bases and J 3 bases, with 12 bases left between them. Per germline, CDR1 MNHNS and CDR2 SASEGT. The CDR3 runs to 15 residues. The CDR3, as DNA: TGTGCCAGCAGTGAACCGGGACGGGGAACAGATACGCAGTATTTT. Amino acid sequence: CASSEPGRGTDTQYF.

The chain recombines TRBV5-5 with TRBJ1-2, with TRBD1 as a possible D gene (6 bases). The germline V and J ends were trimmed by 4 bases and 5 bases, with 18 bases remaining between them. The CDR3 has 15 residues. Germline values: CDR1 SGHKS, CDR2 YYEKEE (reference sequence). The CDR3 DNA is TGTGCCAGCAGCCCAGACTCCAGAGGGGGGTATGGCTACACCTTC. Its translation: CASSPDSRGGYGYTF.

This clonotype occurred many times. The chain couples TRBV10-3 to TRBJ2-6; tentative D call: TRBD2 (5 bases). Germline-derived CDR1 and CDR2 are ENHRY and SYGVKD. Trimming stripped 6 bases from V and 0 bases from J, with 6 bases between. The CDR3 runs to 14 residues. As DNA, the CDR3 is TGTGCCATCAGGAGGGACTCTGGGGCCAACGTCCTGACTTTC. This sequence encodes CAIRRDSGANVLTF.

Details on this clonotype: Since a much larger clone is just one base distant, this may be a read error. The genes are TRBV2 and TRBJ2-7; possibly TRBD2 for D (5 bases). The V gene's germline CDR1 is SNHLY and CDR2 FYNNEI. Trimming pared 3 bases from V and 0 bases from J, leaving 6 bases between. CDR3 length equals 13 residues. The CDR3 DNA follows: TGTGCCAGCAGTGACGAGGGCTCCTACGAGCAGTACTTC. Protein sequence: CASSDEGSYEQYF.